The next 23 T cell receptor beta chains were all read from a single sample in a study of read filtering for tumor transcriptome and immune sequencing. The library was built from approximately 400 ng RNA with molecular barcoded adaptors for alpha/delta and beta/gamma chains. TCRdb reprocessed the reads with MiXCR, giving one entry per CDR3 protein. The table lists around 140,000 distinct CDR3 sequences, less than 15% of them singletons. The sequencing sample was made of a population of CD138-negative cells sorted from bone marrow. The receptors stem from a donor older than 35 with multiple myeloma.

This clonotype was seen many times. The rearrangement joins TRBV11-1 to TRBJ1-1; no reliable D call. Trimming cost V 0 bases and J 7 bases, with 15 bases left between them. Germline-derived CDR1 and CDR2 are SGHAT and FQDESV (reference sequence). The CDR3 contains 15 residues. This CDR3 reads CASSLAKTTRSEAFF. CDR3 coding DNA: TGTGCCAGCAGCTTAGCGAAGACAACAAGAAGTGAAGCTTTCTTT.

This clonotype occurred many times. V gene TRBV3-1 combines with J gene TRBJ2-2, with 10 bases fitting TRBD2. The CDR3 has 16 amino acids. The germline V gene has CDR1 LGHDT and CDR2 YNNKEL (reference sequence). With V trimmed by 2 bases and J by 7 bases, 7 bases remained unmatched. The CDR3, as DNA: TGTGCCAGCAGCCAACTAGCGGGAGTTGTCGGCGGGGAGCTGTTTTTT. Translated, it gives CASSQLAGVVGGELFF.

This clonotype was counted at least ten times. Here the CDR3 DNA reads TGCAGTGCTAGCAGGGATATTGGCAATCAGCCCCAGCATTTT. As protein: CSASRDIGNQPQHF. The J gene is TRBJ1-5, the V gene TRBV20-1, with D perhaps matching TRBD1 (5 bases). Per germline, CDR1 DFQATT and CDR2 SNEGSKA (reference sequence). The CDR3 contains 14 residues. V dropped 3 bases and J dropped 2 bases, with 11 bases sitting between them.

This clonotype was recorded many times. The rearrangement links TRBV7-6 to TRBJ2-1; D is unclear. CDR1 is SGHVS, CDR2 FNYEAQ, per germline. This CDR3 has 13 amino acids. The V end lost 5 bases, the J end lost 4 bases, and 9 bases lay between the germline ends. CDR3 nucleotide sequence: TGTGCCAGCAGCCCAGCCCCTTACAATGAGCAGTTCTTC. Translation gives CASSPAPYNEQFF.

There are many counts of this clonotype. This chain connects TRBV7-9 to TRBJ2-5; possibly TRBD1 for D (5 bases). Germline-derived CDR1 and CDR2 are SEHNR and FQNEAQ (reference sequence). CDR3 size: 13 residues. V lost 3 bases to trimming and J lost 3 bases, with 8 bases between them. The DNA for the CDR3 is TGTGCCAGCAGCTTCGACAGAGAAGAGACCCAGTACTTC. This sequence encodes CASSFDREETQYF.

There are a few counts of this clonotype. V is TRBV5-6 and J is TRBJ2-1; TRBD2 aligns across 7 bases. Unmatched junction bases numbered 15, after V lost 4 bases and J lost 8 bases. Germline V CDR1 and CDR2: SGHDT, YYEEEE. This CDR3 comprises 16 residues. CDR3 nucleotides: TGTGCCAGCAGCCCAGAGACGGCGCGGGAGTTTGATGAGCAGTTCTTC. Its protein product is CASSPETAREFDEQFF. Based on the CDR3 plus reference TRBV5-6 and TRBJ2-1, the full variable domain is DAGVTQSPTHLIKTRGQQVTLRCSPKSGHDTVSWYQQALGQGPQFIFQYYEEEERQRGNFPDRFSGHQFPNYSSELNVNALLLGDSALYLCASSPETAREFDEQFFGPGTRLTVL.

This clonotype was seen many times. The junction differs from germline at one of its ends, possibly a read error. V usage is TRBV29-1 and J usage is TRBJ1-4; 7 bases fit TRBD1. From germline, CDR1 is SQVTM and CDR2 ANQGSEA. The CDR3 is made up of 12 amino acids. The CDR3 nucleotides are TGCAGCGGCCGGGACAGAAATGAAAAACGGTTTTTT. Its translation: CSGRDRNEKRFF.

This clonotype was seen at least ten times. This rearrangement joins TRBV29-1 to TRBJ2-1; D gene unclear. Per the germline V gene, CDR1 is SQVTM and CDR2 is ANQGSEA. V was clipped by 3 bases and J by 3 bases, with 15 bases between them. The CDR3 is 15 amino acids. For the CDR3, the DNA is TGCAGCGTTGACCGGTCCGCTTATTTCTACAATGAGCAGTTCTTC. Translated, it gives CSVDRSAYFYNEQFF.

A word on this clonotype: Mismatch with germline at one junction end may stem from a read error. The chain combines TRBV11-2 with TRBJ2-7; 8 nucleotides line up with TRBD2. Germline loops: CDR1 SGHAT, CDR2 FQNNGV. CDR3 length: 15 residues. This CDR3 is CAGSTRAGALEEQYF. DNA of the CDR3: TGTGCCGGCAGCACAAGAGCGGGAGCTCTGGAAGAGCAGTACTTC.

Concerning this clonotype itself: A read error may be the cause here, since a much bigger clone is one base away. This sequence joins TRBV10-3 and TRBJ2-4, with TRBD2 matching over 10 bases. Germline loops: CDR1 ENHRY, CDR2 SYGVKD. The CDR3 covers 16 residues. Unmatched junction bases numbered 11, after V lost 4 bases and J lost 8 bases. The CDR3 coding sequence is TGTGCCATCAGTGTGTCGCAGCTAGCGGGAGAAGACATTCAGTACTTC. Protein: CAISVSQLAGEDIQYF.

The rearrangement joins TRBV11-2 to TRBJ2-1; TRBD2 agrees at 8 bases. V shed 4 bases and J 4 bases; nucleotides not matched to a gene: 9. Germline V gives CDR1 SGHAT, CDR2 FQNNGV. The CDR3 length is 16 residues. Here the CDR3 reads CASSSRAGVAYNEQFF. For the CDR3, the DNA is TGTGCCAGCAGCTCGAGAGCGGGAGTAGCATACAATGAGCAGTTCTTC.

Turning to this clonotype: Since no conserved phenylalanine or tryptophan closes the CDR3, a read error is the likely cause. The limits of the CDR3 on the DNA are not certain, so only TCRdb's listed CDR3 is given. The chain uses TRBV14 and TRBJ2-1; the D call in the table, TRBD2, was not verified against the DNA. Per germline, CDR1 SGHDN and CDR2 FVKESK. The CDR3 comprises 17 residues, both ends counted. CDR3 sequence: CASSPRDYPSSYNEQIY.

This clonotype was observed a few times. This rearrangement joins TRBV29-1 to TRBJ1-1; no definite D call. CDR1 is SQVTM and CDR2 is ANQGSEA in the germline V gene. Trimming left V 7 bases short and J 3 bases short, with 6 bases between. The CDR3 spans 10 residues. The CDR3 region has the DNA TGCAGCGCCGGACACACTGAAGCTTTCTTT. Residues: CSAGHTEAFF.

This clonotype has at least ten counts. The V gene is TRBV11-1, the J gene TRBJ2-1; D gene unclear. The CDR3 spans 15 residues. V was cut by 7 bases and J by 0 bases, with 13 bases left in between. Germline loops: CDR1 SGHAT, CDR2 FQDESV (reference sequence). The CDR3 is CASMIGRYSYNEQFF. Here the CDR3 DNA reads TGTGCCAGCATGATCGGCAGATACTCCTACAATGAGCAGTTCTTC.

This clonotype is deemed medium-sized. The chain recombines TRBV29-1 with TRBJ2-1; 10 bases align to TRBD1. CDR1 and CDR2 (germline): SQVTM, ANQGSEA. This CDR3 is 13 amino acids long. J was trimmed by 8 bases and V by 6 bases; bases with no gene match: 7. CDR3 sequence (DNA): TGCAGCGTCGCCCGGGACAGGGGCCATGAGCAGTTCTTC. It codes for CSVARDRGHEQFF.

This clonotype occurred a few times. A read error may account for a junction end that differs from germline. This chain uses TRBV19 with TRBJ2-1, with D possibly matching TRBD1 (6 bases). The length of the CDR3 is 16 residues. Germline V gives CDR1 LNHDA, CDR2 SQIVND (reference sequence). The CDR3 loop is CASSTQGVSSYNGQFF. DNA for the CDR3: TGTGCGAGTAGTACACAGGGCGTCAGCTCCTACAATGGGCAGTTCTTC.

This clonotype was seen ten or more times. This chain links TRBV20-1 with TRBJ1-5; D is uncertain. Looked up from germline, CDR1 is DFQATT and CDR2 is SNEGSKA (reference sequence). CDR3 length: 17 residues. The ends were cut back, 1 base at V and 3 bases at J, with 19 bases in the middle. CDR3 sequence (DNA): TGCAGTGCTAGAGCGGAAGGTCCTAGGGCTGACAATCAGCCCCAGCATTTT. This translates into CSARAEGPRADNQPQHF.

At least ten counts were recorded for this clonotype. V usage is TRBV2 and J usage is TRBJ2-1, with D perhaps matching TRBD1 or TRBD2 (5 bases each). The CDR3 extends over 15 amino acids. Germline V CDR1 and CDR2: SNHLY, FYNNEI. V was trimmed by 5 bases and J by 0 bases, leaving 11 bases between them. The CDR3 loop is CASSTGTSSYNEQFF. The CDR3 DNA follows: TGTGCCAGCAGTACCGGGACGTCCTCCTACAATGAGCAGTTCTTC.

Turning to this clonotype: This may arise from a read error, as a much more abundant clone is one base away. The chain couples TRBV11-1 to TRBJ2-1; no firm D call. Germline CDR1 reads SGHAT; CDR2 reads FQDESV (reference sequence). This CDR3 is built from 13 residues. CDR3 protein: CTSTGEEYNEQFF. DNA for the CDR3: TGTACCAGCACCGGAGAGGAATACAATGAGCAGTTCTTC. Drawing the rest from reference TRBV11-1 and TRBJ2-1, the complete variable domain is EAEVAQSPRYKITEKSQAVAFWCDPISGHATLYWYRQILGQGPELLVQFQDESVVDDSQLPKDRFSAERLKGVDSTLKIQPAELGDSAMYLCTSTGEEYNEQFFGPGTRLTVL.

This clonotype was detected only a few times. The chain combines TRBV19 with TRBJ1-1; the match to TRBD1 covers 9 bases. With V trimmed by 6 bases and J by 4 bases, 9 bases remained unmatched. The CDR3 totals 15 residues. Germline V gene data show CDR1 as LNHDA and CDR2 as SQIVND (reference sequence). The CDR3: CASRPSTGGGTEAFF. Written as DNA, the CDR3 is TGTGCCAGTAGACCATCAACAGGGGGCGGCACTGAAGCTTTCTTT.

In its sample, this clonotype was seen many times. The chain combines TRBV11-2 with TRBJ1-4; TRBD1 is a possible D gene (6 bases). V was trimmed by 6 bases and J by 5 bases, leaving 7 bases between them. Germline CDR1 reads SGHAT; CDR2 reads FQNNGV. The CDR3 is 12 amino acids. The CDR3 is CASRQGNEKLFF. The CDR3 bases are TGTGCCAGCAGACAGGGAAATGAAAAACTGTTTTTT.

This clonotype appeared a few times. V and J are TRBV12-3 or TRBV12-4 and TRBJ1-3; D is unclear. Trimming cost V 6 bases and J 4 bases, with 4 bases left between them. The CDR3 contains 11 residues. The DNA of the CDR3 is TGTGCCAGCAGGGGGGGAAACACCATATATTTT. Its translation is CASRGGNTIYF.

This clonotype showed up many times. V is TRBV7-3 and J is TRBJ2-1; 10 bases agree with TRBD2. V lost 3 bases, J lost 8 bases, and 1 base stayed unmatched. The germline CDR1 and CDR2 sequences are SGHTA and FQGTGA. The CDR3 has 13 amino acids. In nucleotides, the CDR3 is TGTGCCAGCAGCTTGGGACTAGCGTATGAGCAGTTCTTC. Protein: CASSLGLAYEQFF.